Below are 19 T cell receptor beta chains sequenced from a single sample in a study of shared clonotypes between healthy human individuals. Some clones are missing from TCRdb's copy, which holds only in-frame ones; the method was immunoSEQ multiplex PCR. Among 2,100,000 or so clones listed, more than 90% were seen once. Sample: naive CD4+ T cells sorted from blood. Subset noted: CD45RA+ positively selected. These receptors were taken from a man aged 18 to 29 in good health.

The chain is built from TRBV18 and TRBJ1-1; tentatively, D is TRBD1 (6 bases). CDR1 is KGHSH, CDR2 LQKENI, per germline. The V end lost 6 bases, the J end lost 1 base, and 15 bases lay between the germline ends. CDR3 length equals 15 residues. The CDR3 here is CASSSDWGQNTEAFF. CDR3 nucleotide sequence: TGTGCCAGCTCTTCAGACTGGGGACAGAACACTGAAGCTTTCTTT.

The genes are TRBV7-2 and TRBJ2-2; TRBD2 matches at 8 bases. Germline V lookup: CDR1 SGHTA, CDR2 FQGNSA. The CDR3 is 17 residues long. Trimming at V came to 5 bases and at J to 6 bases, leaving 14 bases not matched to a gene. CDR3 sequence (DNA): TGTGCCAGCAGCCCGAAGGGCCGGCGGGAGGCAGCCGGGGAGCTGTTTTTT. Translated: CASSPKGRREAAGELFF.

The chain uses TRBV18 and TRBJ1-5; TRBD1 aligns across 7 bases. CDR1 and CDR2 from the germline V gene are KGHSH and LQKENI. The CDR3 runs to 14 residues. V shed 5 bases, J shed 7 bases, and the junction held 8 bases outside the gene matches. The CDR3 DNA is TGTGCCAGCTCAGAGGACAGGAGGGAGCAGCCCCAGCATTTT. Translated: CASSEDRREQPQHF. The variable domain in full, completed from reference TRBV18 and TRBJ1-5, reads NAGVMQNPRHLVRRRGQEARLRCSPMKGHSHVYWYRQLPEEGLKFMVYLQKENIIDESGMPKERFSAEFPKEGPSILRIQQVVRGDSAAYFCASSEDRREQPQHFGDGTRLSIL.

This rearrangement joins TRBV5-1 to TRBJ2-5; weak D call: TRBD1 (5 bases). Germline loops: CDR1 SGHRS, CDR2 YFSETQ. This CDR3 comprises 14 residues. Trimming took off 0 bases at V and 4 bases at J, with 10 bases between the two ends. The CDR3 is CASSLGPGAETQYF. For the CDR3, the DNA is TGCGCCAGCAGCTTGGGCCCTGGGGCAGAGACCCAGTACTTC.

This rearrangement joins TRBV30 to TRBJ1-6, with D perhaps matching TRBD1 (5 bases). The V gene lost 5 bases and the J gene lost 7 bases, with 15 bases spanning the gap. Germline V lookup: CDR1 GTSNPN, CDR2 SVGIG (reference sequence). This CDR3 has 14 amino acids. The CDR3 loop is CAWQTVPGNSPLHF. The CDR3 bases are TGTGCCTGGCAGACAGTGCCAGGGAATTCACCCCTCCACTTT.

The chain has TRBV6-5 and TRBJ2-3; no definite D call. V was shortened by 7 bases and J by 4 bases, with 15 bases between the two germline ends. The CDR3 has 14 residues. Germline assignment: CDR1 MNHEY and CDR2 SVGAGI. CDR3 loop: CASTRKGHSDTQYF. The CDR3 nucleotides are TGTGCCAGCACCCGTAAGGGTCATTCAGATACGCAGTATTTT.

This chain joins TRBV10-3 and TRBJ2-1, with D possibly TRBD2 on 6 matching bases. Germline V gene sequence: CDR1 ENHRY, CDR2 SYGVKD. The CDR3 is made up of 14 amino acids. V lost 10 bases to trimming and J lost 2 bases, with 15 bases between them. The CDR3 is CATDGTGTYNEQFF. In DNA, the CDR3 is TGTGCCACCGATGGGACTGGGACCTACAATGAGCAGTTCTTC.

This clone was picked up one time. This sequence joins TRBV19 and TRBJ1-2; the D gene is possibly TRBD1 (6 bases). Germline CDR1 LNHDA, CDR2 SQIVND (reference sequence). Trimming stripped 0 bases from V and 7 bases from J, with 15 bases between. CDR3 length equals 15 residues. CDR3 bases: TGTGCCAGTAGTATAGAAGCACAGGGTAGGGGTGGCTACACCTTC. It specifies CASSIEAQGRGGYTF.

This clone has only one observation. V usage is TRBV6-5 and J usage is TRBJ2-3; possible D gene TRBD2, 6 bases. V dropped 6 bases and J dropped 4 bases, with 17 bases sitting between them. Germline loops: CDR1 MNHEY, CDR2 SVGAGI. The CDR3 runs 15 residues. The CDR3 bases are TGTGCCAGCAGCTACCTGGGGGGAGAGGCAGATACGCAGTATTTT. Translating gives CASSYLGGEADTQYF.

V gene TRBV6-1 combines with J gene TRBJ2-1, with 9 bases identical to TRBD1. V gave up 5 bases and J gave up 10 bases; unmatched junction bases: 9. CDR3 length: 14 residues. CDR1 and CDR2 from the germline V gene are MNHNS and SASEGT. The CDR3 here is CASSPGQGYLEQFF. In nucleotides, the CDR3 is TGTGCCAGCAGTCCGGGACAGGGATACTTGGAGCAGTTCTTC.

J is TRBJ1-6 and V is TRBV5-6; possible D gene TRBD1, 5 bases. The V gene's germline CDR1 is SGHDT and CDR2 YYEEEE. The V end was cut by 4 bases, the J end by 13 bases, with 18 bases between. The CDR3 has 14 residues. In nucleotides, the CDR3 is TGTGCCAGCAGCCTGGGCAGGACGGGGGAGCCCCTCCACTTT. It translates to CASSLGRTGEPLHF.

The chain joins TRBV30 to TRBJ2-5; the D gene is possibly TRBD1 (5 bases). Germline values: CDR1 GTSNPN, CDR2 SVGIG (reference sequence). This CDR3 is built from 13 residues. V dropped 3 bases and J dropped 5 bases, with 13 bases sitting between them. The CDR3 spells CAWRQGSWETQYF. DNA of the CDR3: TGTGCCTGGAGGCAGGGAAGTTGGGAGACCCAGTACTTC.

This clone was observed once. This sequence joins TRBV6-5 and TRBJ2-6; D remains ambiguous. Germline-derived CDR1 and CDR2 are MNHEY and SVGAGI. The CDR3 spans 16 residues. Trimming shortened V by 2 bases and J by 0 bases, and 8 bases separated the two germline ends. CDR3 amino acids: CASSYDGYSGANVLTF. As DNA, the CDR3 is TGTGCCAGCAGTTACGATGGGTACTCTGGGGCCAACGTCCTGACTTTC.

This clone was detected only once. This rearrangement joins TRBV21-1 to TRBJ2-1; no DNA check was done on the table's D call, TRBD2. TRBV21-1 is reported as a pseudogene. The CDR3 is made up of 13 amino acids. CDR3 loop: CASTEVHDNEQFF. The CDR3 nucleotides are TGTGCCAGCACCGAGGTTCACGACAATGAGCAGTTCTTC.

The V call is TRBV9, the J call TRBJ2-3, with D perhaps TRBD2 (5 bases). This CDR3 comprises 16 residues. Germline V gene data show CDR1 as SGDLS and CDR2 as YYNGEE. V was clipped by 0 bases and J by 0 bases, with 11 bases between them. The DNA of the CDR3 is TGTGCCAGCAGCGTAGCGGGGAGAACTAGCACAGATACGCAGTATTTT. Protein: CASSVAGRTSTDTQYF.

This chain links TRBV28 with TRBJ2-4; D is possibly TRBD2 (5 bases). The CDR3 consists of 13 residues. Trimming took off 5 bases at V and 8 bases at J, with 13 bases between the two ends. Germline V lookup: CDR1 MDHEN, CDR2 SYDVKM. This chain's CDR3 is CASSTPGVDIQYF. CDR3 DNA: TGTGCCAGCAGTACCCCCGGGGTTGACATTCAGTACTTC.

The chain is built from TRBV2 and TRBJ1-1; perhaps TRBD1 as D (5 bases). This CDR3 is built from 15 residues. The V gene's germline CDR1 is SNHLY and CDR2 FYNNEI. V was shortened by 3 bases and J by 0 bases, with 11 bases between the two germline ends. CDR3 sequence (DNA): TGTGCCAGCAGTGAGGGGCGGCAACTGAACACTGAAGCTTTCTTT. It yields the protein CASSEGRQLNTEAFF.

The chain recombines TRBV29-1 with TRBJ2-2, with D possibly matching TRBD1 (6 bases). V shed 3 bases and J shed 5 bases, with 7 bases lying between them. The CDR3 has 12 residues. Germline assignment: CDR1 SQVTM and CDR2 ANQGSEA. This chain's CDR3 is CSVDRGTGELFF. Here the CDR3 DNA reads TGCAGCGTTGACAGGGGAACCGGGGAGCTGTTTTTT.

The genes are TRBV5-1 and TRBJ2-5; TRBD1 agrees at 7 bases. Germline-derived CDR1 and CDR2 are SGHRS and YFSETQ. Trimming at V came to 4 bases and at J to 5 bases, leaving 5 bases not matched to a gene. There are 13 residues in the CDR3. CDR3 in amino acids: CASSLDRMETQYF. The CDR3, as DNA: TGCGCCAGCAGCCTGGACAGGATGGAGACCCAGTACTTC.